This TCR beta chain was documented in a study of cytomegalovirus exposure and HLA in healthy donors. The study's findings and limits: Associated with cytomegalovirus, according to the listing, were some 150 TCR beta chains. A later analysis showed that HLA-associated TCR beta chains had undergone more clonal expansion than equally common others. A likely sequencing artifact accounted for one observed cluster of highly shared sequence variants. Rarity marked most TCR sequences, yet some public TCRs occurred in many donors.

60 Vbeta and 13 Jbeta primers were used in PCR. Produced via immunoSEQ multiplex PCR; TCRdb's table is partial and in-frame only. The sample lists tens of thousands of clones; roughly 74% were seen once. CDR1 is LGHNA and CDR2 is YSLEER in the germline V gene. Trimming removed 4 bases from V and 5 bases from J; junction bases left unmatched: 5. This CDR3 is built from 16 residues. A word on this clone: Its antigen is not identified.

The rearrangement links TRBV4-3 to TRBJ2-3, with TRBD2 matching 14 bases. Specimen: PBMCs. This clonotype originated in a young woman in good health and CMV-seropositive. The CDR3 DNA reads TGCGCCAGCAGCCGGGGACTAGCGGGAGAGGTAGATACGCAGTATTTT. Encoded protein: CASSRGLAGEVDTQYF.